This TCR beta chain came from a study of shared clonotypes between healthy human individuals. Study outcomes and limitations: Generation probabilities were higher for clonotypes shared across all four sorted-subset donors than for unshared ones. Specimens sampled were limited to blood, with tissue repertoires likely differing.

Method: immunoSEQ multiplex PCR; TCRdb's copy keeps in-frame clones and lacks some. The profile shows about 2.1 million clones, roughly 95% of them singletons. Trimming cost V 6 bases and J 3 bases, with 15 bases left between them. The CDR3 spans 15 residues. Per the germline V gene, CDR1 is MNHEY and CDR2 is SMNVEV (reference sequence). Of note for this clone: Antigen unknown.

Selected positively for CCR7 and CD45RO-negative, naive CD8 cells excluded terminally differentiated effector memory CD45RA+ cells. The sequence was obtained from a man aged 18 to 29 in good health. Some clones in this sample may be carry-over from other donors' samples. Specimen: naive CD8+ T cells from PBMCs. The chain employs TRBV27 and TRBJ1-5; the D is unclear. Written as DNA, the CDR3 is TGTGCCAGCAGCCAAGTACCGGGTTTCAATCAGCCCCAGCATTTT. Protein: CASSQVPGFNQPQHF.